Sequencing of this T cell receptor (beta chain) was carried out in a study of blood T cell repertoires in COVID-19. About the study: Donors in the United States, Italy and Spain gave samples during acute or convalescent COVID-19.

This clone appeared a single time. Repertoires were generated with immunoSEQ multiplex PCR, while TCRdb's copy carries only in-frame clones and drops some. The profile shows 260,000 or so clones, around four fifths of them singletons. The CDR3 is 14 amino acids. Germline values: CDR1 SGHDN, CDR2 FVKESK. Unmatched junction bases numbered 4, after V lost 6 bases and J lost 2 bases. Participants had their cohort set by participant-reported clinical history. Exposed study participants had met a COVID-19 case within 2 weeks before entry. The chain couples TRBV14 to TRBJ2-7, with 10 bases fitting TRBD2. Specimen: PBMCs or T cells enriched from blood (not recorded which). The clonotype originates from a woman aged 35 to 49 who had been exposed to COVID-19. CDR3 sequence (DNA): TGTGCCAGCAGAACCAGCGGGGGGGCCTACGAGCAGTACTTC. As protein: CASRTSGGAYEQYF.